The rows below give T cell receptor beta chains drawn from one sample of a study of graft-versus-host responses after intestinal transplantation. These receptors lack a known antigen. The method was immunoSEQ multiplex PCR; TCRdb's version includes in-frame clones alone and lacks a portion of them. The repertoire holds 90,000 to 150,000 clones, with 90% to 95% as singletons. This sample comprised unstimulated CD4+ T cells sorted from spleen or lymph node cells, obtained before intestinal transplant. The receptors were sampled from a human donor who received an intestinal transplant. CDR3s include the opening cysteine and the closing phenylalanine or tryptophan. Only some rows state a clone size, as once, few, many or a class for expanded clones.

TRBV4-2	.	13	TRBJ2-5	CASSQAPEETQYF
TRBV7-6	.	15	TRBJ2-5	CASSPNSFTQETQYF
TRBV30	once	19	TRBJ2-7	CAWSPTRHYSGRAADVQYF
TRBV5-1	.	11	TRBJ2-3	CASSFTDTQYF
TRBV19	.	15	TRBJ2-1	CASSIRGGWWTEQFF
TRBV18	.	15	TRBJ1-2	CASSLQGPPNYGYTF
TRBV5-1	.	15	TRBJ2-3	CASATSSGGTDTQYF
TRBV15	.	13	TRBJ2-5	CATSGVQRETQYF
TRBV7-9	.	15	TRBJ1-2	CASSLGQGRNYGYTF
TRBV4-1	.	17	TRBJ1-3	CASSQDLPQSSGNTIYF
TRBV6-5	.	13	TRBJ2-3	CASSYPSTDTQYF
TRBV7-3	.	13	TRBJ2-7	CASSLTWDGEQYF
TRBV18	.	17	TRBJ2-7	CASSPITYLGGAYEQYF
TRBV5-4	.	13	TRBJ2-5	CASSFGTEETQYF
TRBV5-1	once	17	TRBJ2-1	CASSSSSGRTNFNEQFF
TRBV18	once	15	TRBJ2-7	CASSQGQGRHSEQYF